This T cell receptor beta chain was obtained from a study of blood T cell repertoires in COVID-19 (dated by TCRdb to about 2020). Context from the whole study: Samples from collaborators originated in the United States, Italy and Spain and spanned both the acute and convalescent phases of COVID-19. The prospective study material was composed of cDNA or gDNA derived from T cells, B-cell-depleted T cells, or PBMCs. Deeply sampled blood TCRbeta repertoires from subjects exposed to, actively infected with, or recovered from COVID-19 were included in the dataset. The repertoires were made available in a free public database intended to serve as a resource for research on the immune response to SARS-CoV-2. Samples came from the ongoing ImmuneRACE study (first 160 participants) plus 1,254 subjects from 6 global collaborators. Nearly every sample came with metadata listing a de-identified subject ID, COVID-19 status, age in years and sex. Where HLA class I and class II types were available, the types were taken from metadata supplied by the sample provider, not from assay-based typing. On the study overall, not on this receptor specifically: Clinical and demographic metadata were provided uncurated, with the amount varying by source and participant.

The immunoSEQ Assay, a bias-controlled multiplex PCR, was used to amplify TCRbeta CDR3 regions from genomic DNA. The original methods were these. Nucleated cell counts per sample were estimated from amplification of reference gene primers within the assay. To quantify the absolute abundance of each unique TCRbeta CDR3 rearrangement, sequence reads were collapsed and filtered. For each sample, productive Simpson clonality was calculated as the square root of Simpson's diversity index across productive rearrangements. TCRdb holds this immuneACCESS table with in-frame rearrangements only. Some clones are missing; in checked studies, unresolved V genes explain under half, and the rest has no known cause. V and J calls plus clone size are reproduced from that table; the DNA served to infer D and trimming. The sample includes about 41,000 clones, with around 83% observed a single time. Approximately 2.5% of the sample goes to the ten largest clones.

The germline V gene gives CDR1 as SGHTA and CDR2 as FQGNSA. Cut back by 1 base and 7 bases, the V and J ends lie 10 bases apart. The CDR3 numbers 13 residues from cysteine through phenylalanine. Only the CDR3 region is kept as DNA, spanning 39 bases read in frame from base 1. Of note for this clone: It has no known antigen specificity. Base qualities are not recorded, but no much larger clone differs from it by a single base.

The collaborating institutions used their own protocols to collect whole blood in K2EDTA tubes. For TCRbeta analysis, collaborator samples were shipped as frozen whole blood, as isolated PBMCs, or as DNA extracted from either sample type. The receptor was isolated from a woman in her sixties or seventies with acute or convalescent COVID-19. Sequencing was performed on peripheral blood. The sequence links TRBV7-2 to TRBJ2-5; the D gene cannot be named for sure. The DNA reads as follows: TGTGCCAGCAGCTTAGGGTATACGGGGACCCAGTACTTC. The translation is CASSLGYTGTQYF. Reference TRBV7-2 and TRBJ2-5 genes cover what lies past the CDR3, so the full variable domain is GAGVSQSPSNKVTEKGKDVELRCDPISGHTALYWYRQSLGQGLEFLIYFQGNSAPDKSGLPSDRFSAERTGGSVSTLTIQRTQQEDSAVYLCASSLGYTGTQYFGPGTRLLVL.